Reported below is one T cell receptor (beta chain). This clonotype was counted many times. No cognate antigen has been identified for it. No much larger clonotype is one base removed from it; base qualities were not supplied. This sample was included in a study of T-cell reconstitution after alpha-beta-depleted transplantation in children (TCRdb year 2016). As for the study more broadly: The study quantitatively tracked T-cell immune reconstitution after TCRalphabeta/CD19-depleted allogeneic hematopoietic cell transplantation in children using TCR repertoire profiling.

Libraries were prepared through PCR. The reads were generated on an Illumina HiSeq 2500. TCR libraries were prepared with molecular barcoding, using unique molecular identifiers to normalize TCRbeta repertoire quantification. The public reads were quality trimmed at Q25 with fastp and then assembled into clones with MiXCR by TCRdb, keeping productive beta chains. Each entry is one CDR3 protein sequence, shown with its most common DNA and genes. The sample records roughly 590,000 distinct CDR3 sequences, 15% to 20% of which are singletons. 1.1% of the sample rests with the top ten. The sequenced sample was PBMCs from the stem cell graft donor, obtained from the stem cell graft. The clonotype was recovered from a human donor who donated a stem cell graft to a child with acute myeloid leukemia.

This receptor carries the CDR3 CASSPLWYEQYF. The nucleotides are TGTGCCAGCAGTCCTCTGTGGTACGAGCAGTACTTC. This chain joins TRBV12-3 or TRBV12-4 to TRBJ2-7; the D gene is not confidently resolved. Counted from cysteine to phenylalanine, this CDR3 has 12 amino acids. Only the CDR3 portion is preserved as DNA: 36 bases, with reading frame beginning at the first base. Trimming removed 5 bases from V and 4 bases from J, leaving 9 bases between the germline ends.